Below, 20 T cell receptor beta chains from the same sample are listed, as sequenced in a study of regulatory T cells in long-lasting Graves disease. Time point defined: newly diagnosed GD, antithyroid drugs for less than 3 months. PBMC RNA served as the TCR library source. Combining iRepertoire HTBI primers with Arm-PCR of CDR3 regions, the authors built TCR beta libraries. TCRdb reanalysed the multiplex PCR reads using MiXCR and keeps one entry per CDR3 protein. Among about 560,000 distinct CDR3 sequences listed, about 15% were seen once. This sample was shared with a second study, whose subject was T cells in Graves' hyperthyroidism and ophthalmopathy.

The sample was peripheral blood mononuclear cells (PBMCs), taken at new diagnosis, from a patient treated with antithyroid drugs. These receptor sequences come from a man in his late teens or twenties with Graves disease.

This clonotype was observed many times. This sequence joins TRBV6-5 and TRBJ1-2; no firm D call. Germline assignment: CDR1 MNHEY and CDR2 SVGAGI. Trimming shortened V by 0 bases and J by 0 bases, and 2 bases separated the two germline ends. The CDR3 loop spans 13 amino acids. The CDR3 DNA sequence: TGTGCCAGCAGTTACTCAGCTAACTATGGCTACACCTTC. It yields the protein CASSYSANYGYTF.

The table lists this clonotype with a few counts. The rearrangement joins TRBV24-1 to TRBJ1-1, with 7 bases lining up with TRBD1. Germline assignment: CDR1 KGHDR and CDR2 SFDVKD. The CDR3 has 14 amino acids. With V trimmed by 3 bases and J by 12 bases, 12 bases remained unmatched. The CDR3 DNA follows: TGTGCCACCAGTGATCATCAGGGGGGCGCGAGGACTTTCTTT. Encoded protein: CATSDHQGGARTFF.

This clonotype was detected only a few times. V usage is TRBV7-9 and J usage is TRBJ2-3; perhaps TRBD2 as D (6 bases). The CDR3 contains 13 residues. The V gene's germline CDR1 is SEHNR and CDR2 FQNEAQ (reference sequence). V shed 11 bases and J shed 6 bases, with 18 bases lying between them. CDR3 sequence (DNA): TGTGCCTCATACTACATCCGGGGGGATACGCAGTATTTT. This translates into CASYYIRGDTQYF.

The gene calls are TRBV7-2 and TRBJ1-5; D call uncertain. Deletions cut 1 base from V and 3 bases from J, with 10 bases between. The germline gives CDR1 SGHTA, CDR2 FQGNSA. The CDR3 has 15 residues. CDR3 sequence (DNA): TGTGCCAGCAGCTTAGGGGCCACCAACAATCAGCCCCAGCATTTT. The encoded protein is CASSLGATNNQPQHF.

This clonotype was detected a few times. The chain is built from TRBV7-9 and TRBJ2-7, with 8 bases aligning to TRBD2. This CDR3 has 13 residues. V was pared by 4 bases and J by 3 bases, with 2 bases of the junction left unmatched. Germline V gene lookup returns CDR1 SEHNR and CDR2 FQNEAQ (reference sequence). The DNA of the CDR3 is TGTGCCAGCAGCTCGACTAGCGACTACGAGCAGTACTTC. Its translation: CASSSTSDYEQYF.

This clonotype has just a few counts. The chain uses TRBV12-3 or TRBV12-4 and TRBJ1-5; D call uncertain. Between the trimmed V and J ends, which lost 1 base and 9 bases, there was a span of 7 bases. The CDR3 loop spans 12 amino acids. In DNA, the CDR3 is TGTGCCAGCAGTTTAGACCGGCTGCCCCAGCATTTT. It is translated as CASSLDRLPQHF.

The sample holds many counts of this clonotype. V is TRBV11-3 and J is TRBJ2-3; 8 nucleotides match TRBD1. Per the germline V gene, CDR1 is SGHNT and CDR2 is YENEEA. This CDR3 has 16 residues. Losses at the gene ends were 5 bases for V and 3 bases for J; bases not matched to a gene: 10. CDR3 sequence: CASSPGDRIGTDTQYF. In DNA form, the CDR3 reads TGTGCCAGCAGCCCCGGGGACAGGATAGGAACAGATACGCAGTATTTT. Based on the CDR3 plus reference TRBV11-3 and TRBJ2-3, the full variable domain is EAGVVQSPRYKIIEKKQPVAFWCNPISGHNTLYWYLQNLGQGPELLIRYENEEAVDDSQLPKDRFSAERLKGVDSTLKIQPAELGDSAVYLCASSPGDRIGTDTQYFGPGTRLTVL.

The table lists this clonotype with a few counts. V gene TRBV4-1 combines with J gene TRBJ2-3; 7 nucleotides agree with TRBD2. The ends lost 3 bases at V and 0 bases at J; junction bases unmatched: 6. The germline V gene encodes CDR1 MGHRA and CDR2 YSYEKL. The CDR3 extends over 16 amino acids. The CDR3 reads CASSQREGVSTDTQYF. The CDR3 DNA follows: TGCGCCAGCAGCCAGAGGGAGGGTGTTAGCACAGATACGCAGTATTTT.

There are many counts of this clonotype. The V and J genes are TRBV28 and TRBJ2-5, with D uncertain. The V end was cut by 2 bases, the J end by 4 bases, with 14 bases between. CDR1 and CDR2 from the germline V gene are MDHEN and SYDVKM. CDR3 length: 15 residues. CDR3 residues: CASSLTWSLPETQYF. The CDR3 nucleotides are TGTGCCAGCAGTTTAACGTGGAGCCTCCCAGAGACCCAGTACTTC.

A single count supports this clonotype. V gene TRBV6-2 or TRBV6-3 combines with J gene TRBJ2-3, with 8 bases that match TRBD2. CDR1 and CDR2 (germline): MNHEY, SVGEGT. V was clipped by 5 bases and J by 6 bases; unmatched bases: 19. The CDR3 totals 18 residues. The CDR3 here is CASSTRLAGGSQADTQYF. Here the CDR3 DNA reads TGTGCCAGCAGTACCCGTCTCGCGGGAGGATCGCAAGCGGATACGCAGTATTTT.

The rearrangement joins TRBV7-9 to TRBJ2-3; tentative D call: TRBD2 (5 bases). The germline gives CDR1 SEHNR, CDR2 FQNEAQ (reference sequence). This CDR3 spans 15 amino acids. V dropped 4 bases and J dropped 3 bases, with 14 bases sitting between them. The CDR3 DNA follows: TGTGCCAGCAGCTCCCGAGGAGCGGATACAGATACGCAGTATTTT. It yields the protein CASSSRGADTDTQYF. The full variable domain, rest sourced from reference TRBV7-9 and TRBJ2-3, is DTGVSQNPRHKITKRGQNVTFRCDPISEHNRLYWYRQTLGQGPEFLTYFQNEAQLEKSRLLSDRFSAERPKGSFSTLEIQRTEQGDSAMYLCASSSRGADTDTQYFGPGTRLTVL.

This clonotype was seen a handful of times. This chain uses TRBV29-1 with TRBJ1-1; 8 bases match TRBD1. The germline gives CDR1 SQVTM, CDR2 ANQGSEA. This CDR3 has 15 amino acids. With 3 bases clipped from V and 1 base from J, the junction kept 7 bases outside the gene matches. The CDR3 nucleotides read TGCAGCGTTGACCATAGGGGGACAGGGAACACTGAAGCTTTCTTT. Its protein is CSVDHRGTGNTEAFF.

This clonotype was observed a few times. The rearrangement joins TRBV25-1 to TRBJ2-1; 11 positions match TRBD1. The J call is doubtful: the DNA matches TRBJ2-4 better. This CDR3 comprises 17 residues. CDR1 is MGHDK and CDR2 is SYGVNS in the germline V gene. The CDR3 spells CASSPENFGTGGNIQYF. The CDR3 coding sequence is TGTGCCAGCAGCCCGGAAAATTTCGGGACAGGGGGGAACATTCAGTACTTC.

This clonotype showed up many times. The chain uses TRBV30 and TRBJ1-2, with D possibly matching TRBD1 (6 bases). Germline V gene lookup returns CDR1 GTSNPN and CDR2 SVGIG (reference sequence). This CDR3 comprises 18 residues. V lost 0 bases to trimming and J lost 4 bases, with 24 bases between them. This CDR3 is CAWSVGFVGTTLGYGYTF. CDR3 nucleotides: TGTGCCTGGAGTGTAGGGTTTGTAGGGACAACTCTCGGCTATGGCTACACCTTC.

The chain employs TRBV20-1 and TRBJ2-1, with TRBD2 matching over 7 bases. Germline loops: CDR1 DFQATT, CDR2 SNEGSKA (reference sequence). This CDR3 region has 12 residues. The CDR3 nucleotides read TGCAGCGCGGGAGTCTCCTACAATGAGCAGTTCTTC. It specifies CSAGVSYNEQFF.

Points on this clonotype: One end of the junction varies from germline; a read error may be responsible. This rearrangement joins TRBV7-7 to TRBJ2-7; D gene unclear. The CDR3 is 15 amino acids. Per the germline V gene, CDR1 is SSHAT and CDR2 is FNYEAQ (reference sequence). The CDR3 nucleotides read TGTGCTAGCAGCTTCGCCTCCGATCCCTCCTACGAGCAGTACTTC. Protein sequence: CASSFASDPSYEQYF.

DNA for the CDR3: TGCAGTGCTAGCAGACAGGACCTTTTAGCCAAAAACATTCAGTACTTC. Translation gives CSASRQDLLAKNIQYF. The chain combines TRBV20-1 with TRBJ2-4; D possibly corresponds to TRBD1 (6 bases). This CDR3 contains 16 residues. Germline CDR1 and CDR2: DFQATT and SNEGSKA (reference sequence). Trimming removed 3 bases at V and 0 bases at J, with 15 bases between.

The sample holds many counts of this clonotype. The genes are TRBV7-3 and TRBJ1-1, with a weak D call TRBD1 (5 bases). Germline V gene sequence: CDR1 SGHTA, CDR2 FQGTGA. The V gene lost 2 bases and the J gene lost 3 bases, with 10 bases spanning the gap. The CDR3 runs 14 residues. In DNA, the CDR3 is TGTGCCAGCAGCTTACAGGGAACCTACACTGAAGCTTTCTTT. Residues: CASSLQGTYTEAFF. Variable domain in full (rest from reference TRBV7-3 and TRBJ1-1): GAGVSQTPSNKVTEKGKYVELRCDPISGHTALYWYRQSLGQGPEFLIYFQGTGAADDSGLPNDRFFAVRPEGSVSTLKIQRTERGDSAVYLCASSLQGTYTEAFFGQGTRLTVV.

The count of this clonotype is one. CDR3 residues: CASSERDRVTYEQYF. CDR3 DNA sequence: TGTGCCAGCAGTGAACGGGACAGGGTAACCTACGAGCAGTACTTC. J is TRBJ2-7 and V is TRBV6-2 or TRBV6-3; 9 nucleotides agree with TRBD1. The CDR3 totals 15 residues. Germline trimming cut 5 bases from V and 2 bases from J; bases unmatched to any gene: 7. Germline CDR1 reads MNHEY; CDR2 reads SVGEGT.

The sample holds a few counts of this clonotype. The chain combines TRBV11-1 with TRBJ2-7; D remains unclear. V lost 6 bases to trimming and J lost 2 bases, with 23 bases between them. The CDR3 loop spans 17 amino acids. Germline CDR1 reads SGHAT; CDR2 reads FQDESV (reference sequence). The CDR3 loop reads CASSSNQASPLTYEQYF. The CDR3 DNA reads TGTGCCAGCAGTTCCAATCAGGCCAGCCCCCTCACCTACGAGCAGTACTTC.